The rows below give T cell receptor beta chains drawn from one sample of a study of a mutant IDH1 vaccine in newly diagnosed glioma. This table comes from immunoSEQ multiplex PCR, and its TCRdb copy is limited to in-frame clones, with some not included. Here the sample spans approximately 51,000 clones, about three quarters being singletons. Their antigens are not known. Material: PBMCs, obtained from a glioma patient whose treatment included an IDH1 peptide vaccine. Receptors originate from a woman in her forties with glioma. Each CDR3 is given with its conserved first and last residue. A D gene is named only where the DNA matches it firmly. Some rows mark clone size as missing; the rest say once, few, many or name a class of expanded clone.

V gene,D gene,J gene,clone size,CDR3 protein,CDR3 DNA
TRBV5-1,TRBD1,TRBJ1-4,NA,CASRGDRFNEKLFF,TGCGCCAGCAGGGGGGACAGATTCAATGAAAAACTGTTTTTT
TRBV30,NA,TRBJ1-4,NA,CAGAAGGEKLFF,TGTGCCGGGGCCGCGGGGGGAGAAAAACTGTTTTTT
TRBV18,TRBD1,TRBJ1-5,NA,CASSQDRGYHQPQHF,TGTGCCAGCTCACAAGACAGGGGGTATCATCAGCCCCAGCATTTT
TRBV10-1,NA,TRBJ2-7,NA,CASSGARVAEQYF,TGCGCCAGCAGCGGGGCCAGGGTGGCCGAGCAGTACTTC
TRBV2,TRBD2,TRBJ2-7,NA,CASSETPSGPYEQYF,TGTGCCAGCAGTGAAACCCCTAGCGGCCCCTACGAGCAGTACTTC
TRBV7-2,NA,TRBJ2-7,NA,CASSSNWGRGSEQYF,TGTGCCAGCAGCTCCAACTGGGGTAGGGGTAGCGAGCAGTACTTC
TRBV6-5,TRBD1,TRBJ1-6,NA,CASRTLTGTNSPLHF,TGTGCCAGCAGGACCCTGACAGGGACAAATTCACCCCTCCACTTT
TRBV7-2,TRBD2,TRBJ2-5,NA,CASSSLAGKETQYF,TGTGCCAGCAGCTCTCTAGCGGGCAAAGAGACCCAGTACTTC
TRBV23-1,NA,TRBJ1-6,NA,CASRESPARTLHF,TGCGCCAGCAGGGAAAGCCCCGCGCGCACCCTCCACTTT
TRBV7-2,TRBD1,TRBJ2-7,NA,CASSARQGLYEQYF,TGTGCCAGCAGCGCCCGACAGGGTCTCTACGAGCAGTACTTC
TRBV30,TRBD1,TRBJ2-3,NA,CAWSLGLGTADTQYF,TGTGCCTGGAGTTTAGGACTCGGGACAGCAGATACGCAGTATTTT
TRBV29-1,TRBD1,TRBJ1-2,NA,CSGQQGGYGYTF,TGCAGCGGTCAACAGGGGGGATATGGCTACACCTTC
TRBV5-6,TRBD1,TRBJ1-1,few,CASSPDRGDLSFF,TGTGCCAGCAGCCCAGACAGGGGGGATTTATCTTTCTTT
TRBV6-5,NA,TRBJ2-7,once,CASLPHGGDYEQYF,TGTGCCAGCCTCCCCCATGGAGGGGATTACGAGCAGTACTTC
TRBV4-3,NA,TRBJ2-3,NA,CASSQDIYVADTQYF,TGCGCCAGCAGCCAAGACATCTATGTGGCAGATACGCAGTATTTT
TRBV11-1,TRBD1,TRBJ2-3,NA,CASSTTGGMLLDTQYF,TGTGCCAGCAGCACGACAGGGGGAATGTTGTTGGATACGCAGTATTTT
TRBV6-6,TRBD1,TRBJ1-4,NA,CASSYQGENEKLFF,TGTGCCAGCAGTTACCAGGGGGAGAATGAAAAACTGTTTTTT
TRBV29-1,NA,TRBJ2-3,NA,CSLGTDTQYF,TGCAGTTTGGGGACAGATACGCAGTATTTT
TRBV5-1,TRBD2,TRBJ2-1,NA,CASSLPTSGGHNEQFF,TGCGCCAGCAGCTTGCCGACTAGCGGGGGCCACAATGAGCAGTTCTTC
TRBV21-1,NA,TRBJ2-5,NA,CASSNQETQYF,TGTGCCAGCAGCAACCAAGAGACCCAGTACTTC
TRBV7-9,NA,TRBJ1-1,NA,CASTPGGLRTEAFF,TGTGCCAGCACTCCGGGGGGGCTTAGGACTGAAGCTTTCTTT
TRBV15,NA,TRBJ2-7,NA,CATSRARAEQYF,TGTGCCACCAGCAGAGCCAGGGCCGAGCAGTACTTC
TRBV2,NA,TRBJ2-7,NA,CASSVATYEQYF,TGTGCCAGCAGTGTGGCCACCTACGAGCAGTACTTC
TRBV2,NA,TRBJ2-5,NA,CASSEGTGKETQYF,TGTGCCAGCAGTGAAGGGACTGGTAAAGAGACCCAGTACTTC
TRBV2,NA,TRBJ1-1,NA,CASNLQGANTEAFF,TGTGCCAGCAATCTACAGGGAGCTAACACTGAAGCTTTCTTT
TRBV30,NA,TRBJ1-1,few,CAWTAGSTEAFF,TGTGCCTGGACGGCAGGGAGCACTGAAGCTTTCTTT
TRBV2,NA,TRBJ1-2,medium-sized,CASSDVRTLYGYTF,TGTGCCAGCAGTGACGTCCGAACCCTCTATGGCTACACCTTC
TRBV9,TRBD1,TRBJ2-6,NA,CASSVLTGGGSGANVLTF,TGTGCCAGCAGCGTATTAACAGGGGGCGGTTCTGGGGCCAACGTCCTGACTTTC
TRBV10-3,NA,TRBJ1-2,NA,CAISENGGTNYGYTF,TGTGCCATCAGTGAGAATGGGGGCACCAACTATGGCTACACCTTC
TRBV2,TRBD2,TRBJ2-7,NA,CATAGLAVYEQYF,TGTGCCACTGCGGGACTAGCAGTATACGAGCAGTACTTC
TRBV19,TRBD2,TRBJ2-1,NA,CASLNFLAGPNEQFF,TGTGCCAGTCTCAACTTCCTAGCGGGCCCCAATGAGCAGTTCTTC
TRBV19,NA,TRBJ1-5,NA,CATESTFNQPQHF,TGTGCCACTGAGAGCACATTCAATCAGCCCCAGCATTTT
TRBV2,TRBD2,TRBJ2-2,NA,CASSPPSGGADTGELFF,TGTGCCAGCAGCCCTCCTAGCGGGGGGGCCGACACCGGGGAGCTGTTTTTT